This TCR beta chain was identified during a study of cytomegalovirus exposure and HLA in healthy donors. Study-wide background: The same platform as the approximately 670 first-cohort repertoires was used for the 100 to 150 validation repertoires, a later analysis reported. Whole-study results and caveats: The authors confirmed in vitro that a few CMV-associated chains were specific for CMV antigens. Associated with cytomegalovirus, according to the listing, were 150 to 200 TCR beta chains.

Germline V gene sequence: CDR1 SGDLS, CDR2 YYNGEE. This CDR3 is built from 16 residues. The trim removed 4 bases at V and 8 bases at J, leaving 10 bases unmatched. Separate from the roughly 700-subject first cohort was the approximately 120-subject validation cohort, to which the donors belonged. About this clone: Its antigen is unknown.

Produced via immunoSEQ multiplex PCR; TCRdb's table is partial and in-frame only. The sample contains around 150,000 clones, roughly 96% of which appear only once. This TCR derives from a woman under 30 in good health and CMV-seronegative. J is TRBJ1-4 and V is TRBV9, with TRBD1 matching over 11 bases. Specimen: PBMCs. The CDR3 DNA reads TGTGCCAGCAGCTTTGGTACGGGGACAGGGGGAGAAAAACTGTTTTTT. This translates into CASSFGTGTGGEKLFF.